The present entry profiles one TCR beta chain with its context. The antigen remains unidentified. This record comes from a study of PD-1 blockade in classical Hodgkin lymphoma. The study, taken as a whole, reports: The diversity seen at baseline in complete responders resembled that of newly diagnosed patients.

Between the trimmed V and J ends, which lost 4 bases and 1 base, there was a span of 5 bases. The CDR3 runs 14 residues. Germline V gene sequence: CDR1 MNHEY, CDR2 SVGAGI. Using immunoSEQ multiplex PCR, the repertoire was profiled, and TCRdb retains in-frame clones only, with some absent. The sample lists some 10,000 clones, approximately 88% occurring once. The time point here: cycle 4 day 1 (C4D1), after more than five weeks of nivolumab. In every patient, relapse followed autologous stem cell transplantation, while exposure to brentuximab vedotin differed. Investigators isolated CD4+ T cells from thawed PBMCs through magnetic negative selection. Classification of best responses gave complete response, partial response or progressive disease.

The chain carries TRBV6-5 and TRBJ2-6, with D perhaps matching TRBD1 or TRBD2 (5 bases each). The clonotype comes from a human donor with classical Hodgkin lymphoma. The specimen comprised CD4+ T cells from blood, sampled before the fourth cycle of nivolumab. CDR3 bases: TGTGCCAGCAGTTGGGGGTCTGGGGCCAACGTCCTGACTTTC. Protein product: CASSWGSGANVLTF.